The sequence of this T cell receptor beta chain was determined in a study of T cell responses to AZD1222 COVID-19 vaccine. Study-level findings and limits: At study baseline, merely five or six AZD1222 recipients were seropositive.

Turning to this clone: Antigen specificity is unknown.

In germline, CDR1 is MNHEY, CDR2 SVGAGI. CDR3 length: 15 residues. The J segment lost 1 base and the V segment lost 6 bases, leaving 7 bases of the junction unmatched. Clones were read by immunoSEQ multiplex PCR, and TCRdb kept only the in-frame ones, dropping some. Among fewer than 65,000 clones listed, about 89% were seen once. The TCR sequence derives from an adult who received the AZD1222 COVID-19 vaccine. Sequencing was performed on peripheral blood, taken 28 days after the second AZD1222 dose. The chain employs TRBV6-5 and TRBJ1-1, with TRBD1 matching 8 bases. CDR3 sequence (DNA): TGTGCCAGCAGCCCCAGGGGGCAGGGGAACACTGAAGCTTTCTTT. This encodes CASSPRGQGNTEAFF.